The 18 T cell receptor beta chains presented below share a single source sample, sequenced in a study of T cells of healthy individuals. TCRdb re-analysed the 5' RACE reads in MiXCR, keeping a single row per CDR3 protein. The table lists tens of thousands of distinct CDR3 sequences, around 16% of them singletons. These receptors all come from a human donor in good health.

V and J are TRBV5-4 and TRBJ2-7; D unclear. Trimming took off 6 bases at V and 0 bases at J, with 13 bases between the two ends. This CDR3 has 14 amino acids. Germline V gene sequence: CDR1 SGHNT, CDR2 YYREEE (reference sequence). CDR3 amino acids: CASMKTESSYEQYF. CDR3 nucleotide sequence: TGTGCCAGCATGAAGACGGAGAGCTCCTACGAGCAGTACTTC.

The table lists this clonotype with many counts. The chain couples TRBV12-3 or TRBV12-4 to TRBJ1-4, with TRBD1 identical over 10 bases. The CDR3 has 18 residues. The ends lost 6 bases at V and 4 bases at J; junction bases unmatched: 14. The CDR3 sequence: CASRQGQGGMRRNEKLFF. The CDR3 nucleotides read TGTGCCAGCAGACAAGGACAGGGGGGTATGAGGCGTAATGAAAAACTGTTTTTT.

This clonotype was counted between two and nine times. This chain uses TRBV4-2 with TRBJ2-2; TRBD2 agrees at 12 bases. V lost 10 bases and J lost 2; bases outside the gene matches: 11. Germline V gives CDR1 LGHNA, CDR2 YNFKEQ. The CDR3 runs 17 residues. The CDR3 region is CATRLLAGGPNTGELFF. CDR3 coding DNA: TGTGCCACGCGTCTCCTAGCGGGAGGGCCCAACACCGGGGAGCTGTTTTTT.

This sequence joins TRBV20-1 and TRBJ2-3, with 7 bases matching TRBD2. CDR3 size: 17 residues. Germline values: CDR1 DFQATT, CDR2 SNEGSKA (reference sequence). The junction had 15 bases not matched to a gene; V was cut back by 3 bases and J by 3 bases. This CDR3 reads CSAREFGREVGTDTQYF. CDR3 in DNA: TGCAGTGCTAGGGAGTTTGGGAGGGAGGTTGGGACAGATACGCAGTATTTT.

The chain is built from TRBV28 and TRBJ2-3; D is possibly TRBD1 (6 bases). CDR3 size: 14 residues. CDR1 is MDHEN and CDR2 is SYDVKM in the germline V gene. Trimming left V 7 bases short and J 2 bases short, with 13 bases between. CDR3 region: CASTLTGSTDTQYF. CDR3 coding DNA: TGTGCCAGCACCCTGACAGGTTCCACAGATACGCAGTATTTT.

This clonotype has at least ten counts. The chain carries TRBV5-1 and TRBJ2-3; 9 bases map to TRBD1. CDR1 and CDR2 (germline): SGHRS, YFSETQ. J lost 2 bases, V lost 2 bases, and 3 bases had no gene match. The CDR3 contains 15 residues. The CDR3 nucleotides are TGCGCCAGCAGCTTTGGGGACAGGGACACAGATACGCAGTATTTT. Residues: CASSFGDRDTDTQYF.

The chain joins TRBV12-3 or TRBV12-4 to TRBJ2-5; unclear D gene. This CDR3 spans 13 amino acids. V shed 3 bases and J shed 4 bases, with 9 bases lying between them. The CDR3 nucleotides read TGTGCCAGCAGTTTCCGACTGGTAGAGACCCAGTACTTC. Residues: CASSFRLVETQYF.

The rearrangement joins TRBV28 to TRBJ2-7; D remains ambiguous. Per the germline V gene, CDR1 is MDHEN and CDR2 is SYDVKM. V was pared by 7 bases and J by 0 bases, with 16 bases between. The CDR3 loop spans 15 amino acids. The CDR3 loop reads CASIPPGLPSYEQYF. The CDR3 region has the DNA TGTGCCAGCATTCCCCCGGGTCTTCCCTCCTACGAGCAGTACTTC.

This clonotype was seen repeatedly, ten times or more. This chain links TRBV29-1 with TRBJ1-1; D unresolved. V was pared by 3 bases and J by 1 base, with 9 bases between. Looked up from germline, CDR1 is SQVTM and CDR2 is ANQGSEA. The length of the CDR3 is 13 residues. CDR3 sequence: CSVDLTRNTEAFF. The DNA for the CDR3 is TGCAGCGTTGATTTAACCAGGAACACTGAAGCTTTCTTT. The variable domain in full, completed from reference TRBV29-1 and TRBJ1-1, reads SAVISQKPSRDICQRGTSLTIQCQVDSQVTMMFWYRQQPGQSLTLIATANQGSEATYESGFVIDKFPISRPNLTFSTLTVSNMSPEDSSIYLCSVDLTRNTEAFFGQGTRLTVV.

This clonotype was observed many times. This chain links TRBV3-1 with TRBJ1-2; 7 bases line up with TRBD1. CDR1 is LGHDT, CDR2 YNNKEL, per germline (reference sequence). The CDR3 spans 14 residues. Trimming cost V 1 base and J 4 bases; bases outside gene matches: 3. CDR3 nucleotide sequence: TGTGCCAGCAGCCAAGGACAGGGCAGCTATGGCTACACCTTC. Amino acid sequence: CASSQGQGSYGYTF. Looking up the rest from reference TRBV3-1 and TRBJ1-2 gives the full variable domain: DTAVSQTPKYLVTQMGNDKSIKCEQNLGHDTMYWYKQDSKKFLKIMFSYNNKELIINETVPNRFSPKSPDKAHLNLHINSLELGDSAVYFCASSQGQGSYGYTFGSGTRLTVV.

Remarks on this clonotype: Being one base from a much bigger clone, this may be a read error. This chain links TRBV12-3 or TRBV12-4 with TRBJ2-7; D is tentatively TRBD1 or TRBD2 (5 bases each). V was shortened by 6 bases and J by 4 bases, with 25 bases between the two germline ends. CDR3 length: 17 residues. The CDR3 here is CASSLQGLRDVDYEQYF. The CDR3 DNA sequence: TGTGCCAGCAGCCTCCAGGGTTTACGGGACGTAGATTACGAGCAGTACTTC.

This clonotype was observed a few times. The CDR3: CSVASGGFQPQHF. The DNA of the CDR3 is TGCAGCGTTGCTTCCGGGGGGTTTCAGCCCCAGCATTTT. The gene calls are TRBV29-1 and TRBJ1-5; tentatively, D is TRBD1 (5 bases). V dropped 4 bases and J dropped 6 bases, with 13 bases sitting between them. There are 13 residues in the CDR3. Germline V lookup: CDR1 SQVTM, CDR2 ANQGSEA.

This clonotype was seen ten or more times. The chain uses TRBV12-3 or TRBV12-4 and TRBJ1-1, with D uncertain. This CDR3 spans 14 amino acids. V was clipped by 4 bases and J by 6 bases, with 15 bases between them. CDR3 DNA sequence: TGTGCCAGCAGTTCCACAATCCGTGGCGCTGAAGCTTTCTTT. Translating it yields CASSSTIRGAEAFF.

In its sample, this clonotype was seen many times. V usage is TRBV5-1 and J usage is TRBJ1-1; D unclear. Germline lookup yields CDR1 SGHRS and CDR2 YFSETQ. Trimming cost V 4 bases and J 6 bases, with 22 bases left between them. The CDR3 loop spans 16 amino acids. The CDR3 loop is CASSPHGEAGWAEAFF. For the CDR3, the DNA is TGCGCCAGCAGCCCCCATGGGGAGGCTGGCTGGGCTGAAGCTTTCTTT.

The chain links TRBV9 to TRBJ2-2, with TRBD2 as a possible D gene (6 bases). V shed 4 bases and J shed 4 bases, with 14 bases lying between them. The germline V gene has CDR1 SGDLS and CDR2 YYNGEE. The CDR3 extends over 15 amino acids. This CDR3 is CASSPWDSFTGELFF. The CDR3 bases are TGTGCCAGCAGCCCCTGGGACTCATTCACCGGGGAGCTGTTTTTT.

Only a few counts were recorded for this clonotype. The chain has TRBV20-1 and TRBJ1-2, with 9 bases that match TRBD1. CDR3 length equals 15 residues. The V gene end was trimmed by 5 bases and the J gene end by 5 bases; junction bases not matched to a gene: 12. Germline assignment: CDR1 DFQATT and CDR2 SNEGSKA (reference sequence). CDR3 residues: CSARRGQGQGYGYTF. The CDR3 bases are TGCAGTGCTCGACGGGGACAGGGTCAGGGGTATGGCTACACCTTC.

This clonotype was counted between two and nine times. The chain has TRBV7-2 and TRBJ2-7; D may be TRBD1 (6 bases). V shed 8 bases and J shed 2 bases, with 13 bases lying between them. Germline V gene sequence: CDR1 SGHTA, CDR2 FQGNSA. CDR3 length: 13 residues. CDR3 sequence: CASARRQAYEQYF. CDR3 coding DNA: TGTGCCAGCGCCCGGAGACAGGCCTACGAGCAGTACTTC.

This clonotype was seen at least ten times. V is TRBV29-1 and J is TRBJ1-1; 8 nucleotides agree with TRBD1. The CDR3 runs 12 residues. The V segment lost 6 bases and the J segment 7 bases; nucleotides outside the gene matches: 7. Per germline, CDR1 SQVTM and CDR2 ANQGSEA. In DNA, the CDR3 is TGCAGCGTCCAGGGACAGGCCTTTGAAGCTTTCTTT. Residues: CSVQGQAFEAFF.